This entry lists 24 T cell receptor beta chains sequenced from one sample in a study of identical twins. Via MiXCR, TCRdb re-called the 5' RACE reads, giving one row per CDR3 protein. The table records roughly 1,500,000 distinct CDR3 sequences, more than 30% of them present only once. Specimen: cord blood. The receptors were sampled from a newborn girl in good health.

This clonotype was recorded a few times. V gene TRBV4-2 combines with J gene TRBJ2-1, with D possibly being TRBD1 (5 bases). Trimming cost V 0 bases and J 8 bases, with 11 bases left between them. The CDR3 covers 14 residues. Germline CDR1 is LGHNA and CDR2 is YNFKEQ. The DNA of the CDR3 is TGTGCCAGCAGCCAAGATCGGGTAGGGGATGAGCAGTTCTTC. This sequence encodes CASSQDRVGDEQFF.

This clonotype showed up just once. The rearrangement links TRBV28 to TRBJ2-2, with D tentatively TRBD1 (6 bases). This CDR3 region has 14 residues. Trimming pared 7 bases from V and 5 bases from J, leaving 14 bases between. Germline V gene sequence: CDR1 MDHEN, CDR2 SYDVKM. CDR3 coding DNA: TGTGCCAGCATCAACAGGGTAAAAACCGGGGAGCTGTTTTTT. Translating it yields CASINRVKTGELFF.

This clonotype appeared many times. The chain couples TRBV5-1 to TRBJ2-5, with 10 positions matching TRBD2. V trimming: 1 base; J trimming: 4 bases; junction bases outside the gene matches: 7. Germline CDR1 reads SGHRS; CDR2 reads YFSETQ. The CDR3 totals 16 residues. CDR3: CASSLPSGRAIETQYF. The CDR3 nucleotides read TGCGCCAGCAGCTTGCCTAGCGGGAGAGCCATAGAGACCCAGTACTTC.

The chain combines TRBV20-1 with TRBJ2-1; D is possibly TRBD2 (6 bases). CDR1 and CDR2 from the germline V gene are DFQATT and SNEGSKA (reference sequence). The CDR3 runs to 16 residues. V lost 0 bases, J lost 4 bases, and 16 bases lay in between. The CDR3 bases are TGCAGTGCTAGAGAGGGTTGGCTAGCGATTTACAATGAGCAGTTCTTC. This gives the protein CSAREGWLAIYNEQFF.

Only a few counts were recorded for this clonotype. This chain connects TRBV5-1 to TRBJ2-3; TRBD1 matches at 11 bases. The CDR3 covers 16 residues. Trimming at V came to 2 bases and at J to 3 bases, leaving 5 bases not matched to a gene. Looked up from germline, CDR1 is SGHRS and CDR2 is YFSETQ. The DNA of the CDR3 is TGCGCCAGCAGCTTAAAGGGACAGGGGGAGACAGATACGCAGTATTTT. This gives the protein CASSLKGQGETDTQYF.

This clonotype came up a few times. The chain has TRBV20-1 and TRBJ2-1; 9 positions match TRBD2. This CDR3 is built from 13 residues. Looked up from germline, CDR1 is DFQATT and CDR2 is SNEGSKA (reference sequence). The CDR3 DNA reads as TGCAGGGGTAGCGGGAGTGCCTACAATGAGCAGTTCTTC. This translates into CRGSGSAYNEQFF.

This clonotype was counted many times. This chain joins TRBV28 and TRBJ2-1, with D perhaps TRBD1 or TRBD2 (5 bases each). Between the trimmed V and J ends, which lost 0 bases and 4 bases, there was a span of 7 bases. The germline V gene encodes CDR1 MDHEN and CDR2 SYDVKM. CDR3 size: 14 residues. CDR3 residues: CASSLWRGYNEQFF. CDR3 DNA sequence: TGTGCCAGCAGTTTATGGAGGGGTTACAATGAGCAGTTCTTC.

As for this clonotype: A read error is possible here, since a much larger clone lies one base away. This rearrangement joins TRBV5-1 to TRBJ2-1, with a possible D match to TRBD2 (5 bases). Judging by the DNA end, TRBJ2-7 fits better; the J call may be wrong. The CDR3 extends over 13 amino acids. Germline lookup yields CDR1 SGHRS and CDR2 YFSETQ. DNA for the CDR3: TGCGCCAGCAGCTTTGACGGGAACAATGAGCAGTACTTC. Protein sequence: CASSFDGNNEQYF.

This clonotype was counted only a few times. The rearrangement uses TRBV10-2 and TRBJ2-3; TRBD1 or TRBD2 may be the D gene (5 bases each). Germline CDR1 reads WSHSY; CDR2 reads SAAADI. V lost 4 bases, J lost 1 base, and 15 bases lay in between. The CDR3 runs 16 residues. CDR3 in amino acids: CASSGPRGARTDTQYF. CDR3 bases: TGCGCCAGCAGTGGCCCGAGGGGCGCTCGCACAGATACGCAGTATTTT.

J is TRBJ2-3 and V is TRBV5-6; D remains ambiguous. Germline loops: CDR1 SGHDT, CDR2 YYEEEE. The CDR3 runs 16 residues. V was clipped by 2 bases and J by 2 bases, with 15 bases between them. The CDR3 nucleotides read TGTGCCAGCAGCTTACGGAGACACAAACTCACAGATACGCAGTATTTT. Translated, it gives CASSLRRHKLTDTQYF.

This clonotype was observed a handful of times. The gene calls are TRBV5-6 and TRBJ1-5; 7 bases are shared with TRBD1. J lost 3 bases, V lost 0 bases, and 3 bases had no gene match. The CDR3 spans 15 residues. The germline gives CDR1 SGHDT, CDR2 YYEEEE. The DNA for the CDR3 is TGTGCCAGCAGCTTGGGGGACAGACTCAATCAGCCCCAGCATTTT. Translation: CASSLGDRLNQPQHF.

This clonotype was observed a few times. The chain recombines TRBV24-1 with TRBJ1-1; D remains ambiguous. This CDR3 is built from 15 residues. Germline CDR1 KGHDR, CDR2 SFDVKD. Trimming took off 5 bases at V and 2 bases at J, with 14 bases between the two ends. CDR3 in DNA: TGTGCCACCAGTGCGGTGGACGGGCTTAACACTGAAGCTTTCTTT. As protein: CATSAVDGLNTEAFF.

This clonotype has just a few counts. The CDR3 bases are TGTGCCAGCAGTGAAGCGGGGGACAGCTCCTACGAGCAGTACTTC. The encoded protein is CASSEAGDSSYEQYF. V usage is TRBV2 and J usage is TRBJ2-7; 7 bases are a match to TRBD1. The CDR3 spans 15 residues. Germline V gene sequence: CDR1 SNHLY, CDR2 FYNNEI. Unmatched junction bases numbered 2, after V lost 0 bases and J lost 0 bases.

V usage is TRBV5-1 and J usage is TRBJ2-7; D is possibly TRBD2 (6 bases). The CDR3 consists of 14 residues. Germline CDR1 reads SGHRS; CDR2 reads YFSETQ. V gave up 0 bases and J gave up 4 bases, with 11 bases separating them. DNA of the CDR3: TGCGCCAGCAGCTTGGTTTCTAGCGAGTACGAGCAGTACTTC. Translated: CASSLVSSEYEQYF.

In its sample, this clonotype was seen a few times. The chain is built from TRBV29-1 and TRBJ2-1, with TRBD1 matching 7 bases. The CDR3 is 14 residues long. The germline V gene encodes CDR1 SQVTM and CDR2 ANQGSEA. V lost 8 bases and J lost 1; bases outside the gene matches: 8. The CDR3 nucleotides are TGCAGCCTCCTCCGGGACAGATCCTACAATGAGCAGTTCTTC. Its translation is CSLLRDRSYNEQFF.

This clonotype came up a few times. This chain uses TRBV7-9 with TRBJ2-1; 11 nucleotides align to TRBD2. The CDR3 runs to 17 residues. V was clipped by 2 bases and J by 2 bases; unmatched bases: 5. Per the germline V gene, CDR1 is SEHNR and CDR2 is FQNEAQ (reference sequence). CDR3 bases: TGTGCCAGCAGCTTAAGGGTGACTAGCGGGACCTACAATGAGCAGTTCTTC. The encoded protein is CASSLRVTSGTYNEQFF. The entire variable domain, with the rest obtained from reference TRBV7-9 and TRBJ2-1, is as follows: DTGVSQNPRHKITKRGQNVTFRCDPISEHNRLYWYRQTLGQGPEFLTYFQNEAQLEKSRLLSDRFSAERPKGSFSTLEIQRTEQGDSAMYLCASSLRVTSGTYNEQFFGPGTRLTVL.

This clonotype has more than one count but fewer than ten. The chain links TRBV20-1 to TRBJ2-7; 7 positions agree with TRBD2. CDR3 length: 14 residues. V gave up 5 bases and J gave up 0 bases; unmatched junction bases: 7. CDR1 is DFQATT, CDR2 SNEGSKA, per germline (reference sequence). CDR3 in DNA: TGCAGTGCTTCTAAAGCGGGAAGCTCCTACGAGCAGTACTTC. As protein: CSASKAGSSYEQYF.

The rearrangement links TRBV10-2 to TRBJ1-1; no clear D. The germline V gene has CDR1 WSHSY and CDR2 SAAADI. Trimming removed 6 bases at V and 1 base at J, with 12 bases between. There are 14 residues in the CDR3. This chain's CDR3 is CASSPQDQNTEAFF. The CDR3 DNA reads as TGCGCCAGCAGCCCTCAGGACCAGAACACTGAAGCTTTCTTT.

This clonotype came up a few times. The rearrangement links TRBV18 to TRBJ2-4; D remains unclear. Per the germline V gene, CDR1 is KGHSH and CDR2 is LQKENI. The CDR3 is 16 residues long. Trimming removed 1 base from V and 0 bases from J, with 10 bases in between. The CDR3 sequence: CASSPQSRIAKNIQYF. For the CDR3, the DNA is TGTGCCAGCTCACCACAATCGCGGATAGCCAAAAACATTCAGTACTTC.

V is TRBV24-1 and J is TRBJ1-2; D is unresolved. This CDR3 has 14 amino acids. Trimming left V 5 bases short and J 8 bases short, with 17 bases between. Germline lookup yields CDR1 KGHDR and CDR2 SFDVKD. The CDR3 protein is CATSGLRKGKGYTF. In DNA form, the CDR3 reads TGTGCCACCAGTGGTTTACGAAAGGGAAAGGGCTACACCTTC.

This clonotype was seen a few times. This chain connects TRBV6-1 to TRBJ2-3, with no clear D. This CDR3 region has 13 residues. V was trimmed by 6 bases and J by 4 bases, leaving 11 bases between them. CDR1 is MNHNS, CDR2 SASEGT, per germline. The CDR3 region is CASRAPSADTQYF. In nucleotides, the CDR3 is TGTGCCAGCAGGGCCCCCAGCGCAGATACGCAGTATTTT.

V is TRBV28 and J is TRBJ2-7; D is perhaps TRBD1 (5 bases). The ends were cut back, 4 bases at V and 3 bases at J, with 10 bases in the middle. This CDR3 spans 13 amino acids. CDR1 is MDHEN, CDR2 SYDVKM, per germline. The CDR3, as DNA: TGTGCCAGCAGTTCCGTAGGGGACTACGAGCAGTACTTC. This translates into CASSSVGDYEQYF. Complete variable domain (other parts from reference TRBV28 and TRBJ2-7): DVKVTQSSRYLVKRTGEKVFLECVQDMDHENMFWYRQDPGLGLRLIYFSYDVKMKEKGDIPEGYSVSREKKERFSLILESASTNQTSMYLCASSSVGDYEQYFGPGTRLTVT.

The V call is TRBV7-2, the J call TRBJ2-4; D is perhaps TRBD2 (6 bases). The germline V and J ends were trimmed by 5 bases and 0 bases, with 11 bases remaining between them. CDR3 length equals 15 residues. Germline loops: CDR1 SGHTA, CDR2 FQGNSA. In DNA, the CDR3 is TGTGCCAGCAGCACAGCGGGCCGAGCCAAAAACATTCAGTACTTC. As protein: CASSTAGRAKNIQYF.

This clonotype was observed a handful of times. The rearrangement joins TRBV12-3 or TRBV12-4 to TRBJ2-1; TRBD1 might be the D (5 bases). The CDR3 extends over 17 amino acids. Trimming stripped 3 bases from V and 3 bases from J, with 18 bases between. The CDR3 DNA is TGTGCCAGCAGTTTGGACGCAGACAGATCCGTCTACAATGAGCAGTTCTTC. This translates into CASSLDADRSVYNEQFF.